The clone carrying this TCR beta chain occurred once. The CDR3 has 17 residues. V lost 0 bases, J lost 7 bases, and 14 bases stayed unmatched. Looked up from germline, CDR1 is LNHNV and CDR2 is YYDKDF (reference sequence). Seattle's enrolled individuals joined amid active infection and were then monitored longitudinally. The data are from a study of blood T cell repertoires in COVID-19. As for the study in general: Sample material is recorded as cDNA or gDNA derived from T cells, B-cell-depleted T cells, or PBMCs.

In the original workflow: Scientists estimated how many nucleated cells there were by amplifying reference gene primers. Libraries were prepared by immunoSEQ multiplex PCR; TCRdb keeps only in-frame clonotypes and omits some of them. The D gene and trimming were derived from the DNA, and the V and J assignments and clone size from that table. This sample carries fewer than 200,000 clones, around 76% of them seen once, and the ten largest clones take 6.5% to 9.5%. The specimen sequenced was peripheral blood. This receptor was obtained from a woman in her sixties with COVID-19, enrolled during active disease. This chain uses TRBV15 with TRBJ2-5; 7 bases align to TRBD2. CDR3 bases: TGTGCCACCAGCAGAGATTTAACAGCCACCTCGGGGGGGACCCAGTACTTC. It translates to CATSRDLTATSGGTQYF.